This is a list of T cell receptor beta chains from one sample in a study of T cell responses to AZD1222 COVID-19 vaccine. Clones were sequenced by immunoSEQ multiplex PCR, and TCRdb holds only the in-frame ones, with some missing. The sample lists tens of thousands of clones, about 91% occurring once. The sample was peripheral blood, taken 28 days after the second dose of the MenACWY control vaccine. Receptor source: an adult who received the MenACWY meningococcal vaccine as a control. CDR3s include the opening cysteine and the closing phenylalanine or tryptophan. The order of the fields is clone size, V gene, J gene, D gene, CDR3 protein, CDR3 DNA. D genes are given only for firm matches. A row's size may be missing; if present it is once, few, many or a size class.

>-|TRBV5-1|TRBJ2-5|-
CASSLDGGTQETQYF
TGCGCCAGCAGCTTGGACGGGGGAACCCAAGAGACCCAGTACTTC
>-|TRBV4-1|TRBJ1-2|-
CASSQDYSYGYTF
TGCGCCAGCAGCCAAGATTATAGCTATGGCTACACCTTC
>-|TRBV19|TRBJ1-5|-
CAMSREGGQPQHF
TGTGCCATGTCCAGGGAGGGTGGTCAGCCCCAGCATTTT
>-|TRBV5-5|TRBJ2-3|TRBD2
CASRTSGGPTDTQYF
TGTGCCAGCCGTACTAGCGGGGGGCCCACAGATACGCAGTATTTT
>-|TRBV5-6|TRBJ1-4|-
CASSLRFVGGEKLFF
TGTGCCAGCAGCTTAAGGTTCGTCGGTGGGGAAAAACTGTTTTTT
>-|TRBV5-1|TRBJ2-1|TRBD1
CASSPGTGSYNEQFF
TGCGCCAGCAGCCCGGGGACAGGCTCCTACAATGAGCAGTTCTTC
>few|TRBV5-1|TRBJ2-1|-
CASSFAANEQFF
TGCGCCAGCAGCTTTGCAGCCAATGAGCAGTTCTTC
>once|TRBV7-9|TRBJ2-4|-
CASSQAVVDIQYF
TGTGCCAGCAGCCAAGCCGTGGTGGACATTCAGTACTTC
>-|TRBV4-2|TRBJ2-1|-
CASSLSGDTSYNEQFF
TGTGCCAGCAGCCTGTCGGGAGATACCTCCTACAATGAGCAGTTCTTC
>-|TRBV27|TRBJ1-6|TRBD1
CASRPGQVNSPLHF
TGTGCCAGCAGACCGGGACAGGTTAATTCACCCCTCCACTTT
>-|TRBV15|TRBJ1-6|-
CATSSSQGYNSPLHF
TGTGCCACCAGCAGTTCACAGGGATATAATTCACCCCTCCACTTT
>-|TRBV9|TRBJ1-2|-
CASSLLGGGDYGYTF
TGTGCCAGCAGCCTCCTCGGGGGTGGAGACTATGGCTACACCTTC
>-|TRBV27|TRBJ2-7|-
CASSLARGYEQYF
TGTGCCAGCAGTTTAGCCAGGGGCTACGAGCAGTACTTC
>-|TRBV16|TRBJ1-5|TRBD1
CASSHSPQGGNQPQHF
TGTGCCAGCAGCCACTCTCCACAGGGGGGAAATCAGCCCCAGCATTTT
>-|TRBV5-1|TRBJ1-5|-
CASSLEGVDNQPQHF
TGCGCCAGCAGCTTGGAGGGAGTAGACAATCAGCCCCAGCATTTT
>few|TRBV21-1|TRBJ2-1|-
CASSPKGTSGGGNEQFF
TGTGCCAGCAGCCCTAAGGGGACTAGCGGCGGTGGGAATGAGCAGTTCTTC
>-|TRBV19|TRBJ1-5|-
CASKDGGIHQPQHF
TGTGCCAGTAAGGATGGGGGGATTCATCAGCCCCAGCATTTT
>-|TRBV7-2|TRBJ2-1|TRBD1
CASSPHGTGYYNEQFF
TGTGCCAGCAGCCCCCACGGGACAGGGTATTACAATGAGCAGTTCTTC
>-|TRBV12-3/TRBV12-4|TRBJ1-6|-
CASSLTDNSPLHF
TGTGCCAGCAGTTTAACCGATAATTCACCCCTCCACTTT
>once|TRBV9|TRBJ1-3|-
CASSVHTTGSGNTIYF
TGTGCCAGCAGCGTTCATACGACAGGCTCTGGAAACACCATATATTTT
>-|TRBV3-1/TRBV3-2|TRBJ2-1|TRBD1
CASSQDLGQGTYNEQFF
TGTGCCAGCAGCCAAGATTTAGGACAGGGGACCTACAATGAGCAGTTCTTC
>medium-sized|TRBV6-6|TRBJ1-5|-
CASLTSGLTVNQPQHF
TGTGCCAGCTTGACCTCGGGGTTGACAGTTAATCAGCCCCAGCATTTT
>-|TRBV6-5|TRBJ1-3|-
CASSLGGSGNTIYF
TGTGCCAGCAGTCTAGGGGGGAGTGGAAACACCATATATTTT
>-|TRBV5-1|TRBJ2-7|TRBD2
CASSSGGLSYEQYF
TGCGCCAGCAGTAGCGGGGGGCTATCCTACGAGCAGTACTTC
>-|TRBV7-2|TRBJ2-7|TRBD1
CASSRDSSSYEQYF
TGTGCCAGCAGCCGGGACAGTAGCTCCTACGAGCAGTACTTC
>-|TRBV7-2|TRBJ1-5|-
CASSPGVDWQPQHF
TGTGCCAGCAGCCCCGGGGTCGATTGGCAGCCCCAGCATTTT
>-|TRBV7-2|TRBJ1-3|TRBD1
CASSLRGQGGTGNTIYF
TGTGCCAGCAGCTTAAGGGGGCAGGGGGGCACTGGAAACACCATATATTTT
>-|TRBV2|TRBJ2-1|-
CASSERGATGHNEQFF
TGTGCCAGCAGTGAAAGGGGGGCTACAGGGCACAATGAGCAGTTCTTC
>-|TRBV2|TRBJ1-1|-
CASRGAGNTEAFF
TGTGCCAGCAGGGGGGCGGGGAACACTGAAGCTTTCTTT
>-|TRBV19|TRBJ1-5|TRBD1
CASSIGPDRGFFNQPQHF
TGTGCCAGTAGTATCGGCCCCGACAGGGGCTTCTTCAATCAGCCCCAGCATTTT
>once|TRBV7-2|TRBJ2-3|TRBD1
CASSLQGEGTDTQYF
TGTGCCAGCAGCCTACAGGGGGAAGGGACAGATACGCAGTATTTT
>-|TRBV6-5|TRBJ1-4|TRBD1
CASSYSPRQGNEKLFF
TGTGCCAGCAGTTATAGCCCTCGACAGGGTAATGAAAAACTGTTTTTT
>once|TRBV24-1|TRBJ1-3|-
CATLGPGNTIYF
TGTGCCACCCTGGGTCCTGGAAACACCATATATTTT
>-|TRBV28|TRBJ2-2|TRBD1
CASSLGQGFRSNTGELFF
TGTGCCAGCAGTTTGGGACAGGGGTTCCGATCGAACACCGGGGAGCTGTTTTTT
>-|TRBV19|TRBJ2-7|TRBD1
CASSARQGGEQYF
TGTGCCAGTAGTGCTCGACAGGGTGGCGAGCAGTACTTC
>once|TRBV6-9|TRBJ1-6|-
CASSQSGDSYNSPLHF
TGTGCCAGCAGTCAATCAGGGGACTCCTATAATTCACCCCTCCACTTT
>few|TRBV28|TRBJ1-6|-
CASSSATGTYSPLHF
TGTGCCAGCAGTTCGGCGACTGGGACCTATTCACCCCTCCACTTT
>-|TRBV28|TRBJ1-3|TRBD1
CASSEGQGVGRNTIYF
TGTGCCAGCAGTGAAGGACAGGGGGTGGGAAGAAACACCATATATTTT
>-|TRBV29-1|TRBJ1-3|TRBD1
CSVGQGLGNTIYF
TGCAGCGTCGGACAGGGGTTGGGAAACACCATATATTTT
>-|TRBV7-2|TRBJ2-1|TRBD2
CASSTTSGGAAEQFF
TGTGCCAGCAGCACTACTAGCGGGGGGGCCGCTGAGCAGTTCTTC